These 5 T cell receptor beta chains were all obtained from the same sample, sequenced in a study of T cell changes during pregnancy in multiple sclerosis. Assay used: immunoSEQ multiplex PCR; TCRdb lists only in-frame clones, some missing. The sample consists of around 49,000 clones, over 90% of them appearing once. This material consisted of CD8+ T cells from peripheral blood mononuclear cells, taken in the first trimester of pregnancy. The receptors derive from a female donor with multiple sclerosis, enrolled in a pregnancy study.

The J gene is TRBJ1-2, the V gene TRBV28; D is undetermined. The CDR3 runs to 13 residues. The germline V gene encodes CDR1 MDHEN and CDR2 SYDVKM. V lost 3 bases to trimming and J lost 8 bases, with 13 bases between them. The CDR3 spells CASSLNIEGGYTF. CDR3 in DNA: TGTGCCAGCAGTTTGAACATAGAGGGCGGCTACACCTTC.

The chain carries TRBV5-6 and TRBJ2-5; 11 bases agree with TRBD2. The J segment lost 4 bases and the V segment lost 1 base, leaving 9 bases of the junction unmatched. The CDR3 sequence is 17 residues long. Germline CDR1 SGHDT, CDR2 YYEEEE. This CDR3 is CASSLTPLTSGRETQYF. In DNA form, the CDR3 reads TGTGCCAGCAGCTTGACCCCCTTAACTAGCGGGAGAGAGACCCAGTACTTC.

The V call is TRBV6-5, the J call TRBJ1-5; 10 bases are a match to TRBD1. Trimming took 4 bases from V and 6 from J; bases not matched to a gene: 3. Germline V gene sequence: CDR1 MNHEY, CDR2 SVGAGI. This CDR3 has 14 amino acids. The CDR3, as DNA: TGTGCCAGCAGTTCGGGACAGGGGTTTCAGCCCCAGCATTTT. Its protein is CASSSGQGFQPQHF.

The chain has TRBV4-3 and TRBJ2-1; D is unresolved. V gave up 6 bases and J gave up 0 bases, with 12 bases separating them. The CDR3 contains 15 residues. Looked up from germline, CDR1 is LGHNA and CDR2 is YSLEER. As DNA, the CDR3 is TGCGCCAGCAGTTCAAGTCTACGCTCCTACAATGAGCAGTTCTTC. Residues: CASSSSLRSYNEQFF.

The CDR3 DNA reads TGTGCCAGCTCGACGACAGTGAGCTCCTACAATGAGCAGTTCTTC. Protein product: CASSTTVSSYNEQFF. The chain couples TRBV27 to TRBJ2-1, with D perhaps matching TRBD1 (5 bases). Germline V CDR1 and CDR2: MNHEY, SMNVEV (reference sequence). The CDR3 consists of 15 residues. V dropped 8 bases and J dropped 0 bases, with 14 bases sitting between them.